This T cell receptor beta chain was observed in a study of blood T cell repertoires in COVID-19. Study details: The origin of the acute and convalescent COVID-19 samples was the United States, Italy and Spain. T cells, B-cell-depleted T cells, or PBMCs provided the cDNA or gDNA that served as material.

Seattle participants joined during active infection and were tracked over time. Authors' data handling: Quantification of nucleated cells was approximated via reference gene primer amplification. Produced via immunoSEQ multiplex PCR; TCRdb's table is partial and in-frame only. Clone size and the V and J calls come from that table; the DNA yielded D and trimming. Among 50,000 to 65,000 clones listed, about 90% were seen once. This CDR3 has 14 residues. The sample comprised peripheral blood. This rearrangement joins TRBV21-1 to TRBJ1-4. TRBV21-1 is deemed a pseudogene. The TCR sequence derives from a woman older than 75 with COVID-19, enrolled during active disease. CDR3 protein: CASSSGGPNEKLFF. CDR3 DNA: TGTGCCAGCAGCTCGGGGGGGCCTAATGAAAAACTGTTTTTT.